The clone carrying this T cell receptor (beta chain) appeared a single time. The data derive from a study of blood T cell repertoires in COVID-19. The overall study: Acute-phase and convalescent COVID-19 samples originated in the United States, Italy and Spain. The cDNA or gDNA used as material had been derived from T cells, B-cell-depleted T cells, or PBMCs.

Seattle enrolled patients during active infection and tracked them longitudinally. The trim removed 4 bases at V and 1 base at J, leaving 4 bases unmatched. Germline values: CDR1 KGHDR, CDR2 SFDVKD. This CDR3 contains 15 residues. Authors' analysis steps: Estimates of nucleated cell counts were drawn from the amplification of reference gene primers. Profiling relied on immunoSEQ multiplex PCR, and the TCRdb table lists in-frame clones only, not all of them. V and J calls and clone size come straight from that table; D and trimming were deduced from the DNA. This sample yields fewer than 450,000 clones, of which more than 75% are seen a single time; about 6.3% belongs to the top ten.

The specimen was peripheral blood. This TCR was sampled from a woman aged 45-65 years with COVID-19, enrolled during active disease. The V call is TRBV24-1, the J call TRBJ1-1, with 8 bases lining up with TRBD1. The CDR3 nucleotides read TGTGCCACCAGTGACCCCGGGACAGGGAACACTGAAGCTTTCTTT. This gives the protein CATSDPGTGNTEAFF.